The next 22 T cell receptor beta chains were all read from a single sample in a study of blood T cell repertoires in COVID-19. Sequenced by immunoSEQ multiplex PCR; TCRdb stores in-frame clones only, minus some. The sample shows around 45,000 clones, 55% to 75% of them seen only once. Sequencing was carried out using peripheral blood. These receptors all come from a man older than 75 with acute or convalescent COVID-19.

The count of this clone is one. The V gene is TRBV9, the J gene TRBJ2-7; D perhaps matches TRBD2 (5 bases). The V and J ends lost 1 base and 3 bases respectively, with 14 bases between them. Germline assignment: CDR1 SGDLS and CDR2 YYNGEE. The CDR3 has 15 residues. The CDR3 DNA reads TGTGCCAGCAGCGTACCGCCGGGATCAAACTACGAGCAGTACTTC. Protein: CASSVPPGSNYEQYF.

The V gene is TRBV7-2, the J gene TRBJ1-5, with unresolved D. CDR1 is SGHTA and CDR2 is FQGNSA in the germline V gene. The V gene lost 5 bases and the J gene lost 9 bases, with 14 bases spanning the gap. CDR3 length equals 13 residues. This CDR3 reads CASSPDAGRPQHF. The CDR3 DNA reads TGTGCCAGCAGCCCGGACGCGGGTCGGCCCCAGCATTTT.

This clone was observed at least ten times. The rearrangement joins TRBV6-5 to TRBJ2-3; TRBD1 matches at 8 bases. The CDR3 is 15 residues long. Germline V CDR1 and CDR2: MNHEY, SVGAGI. Trimming cost V 6 bases and J 4 bases; bases outside gene matches: 9. The CDR3 nucleotides are TGTGCCAGCAGCCCGGACAGGGTTGGGGCAGATACGCAGTATTTT. It specifies CASSPDRVGADTQYF.

The rearrangement joins TRBV20-1 to TRBJ2-1; D is unresolved. This CDR3 has 14 residues. Germline CDR1 and CDR2: DFQATT and SNEGSKA (reference sequence). Trimming took off 3 bases at V and 0 bases at J, with 9 bases between the two ends. The CDR3 DNA reads TGCAGTGCTAGTGCGCAGTACTCCTACAATGAGCAGTTCTTC. It encodes CSASAQYSYNEQFF.

CDR3: CASSTSSTDTQYF. In DNA, the CDR3 is TGTGCCAGCAGCACTAGTAGCACAGATACGCAGTATTTT. The chain is built from TRBV7-7 and TRBJ2-3; D is possibly TRBD2 (5 bases). Trimming cost V 5 bases and J 0 bases, with 6 bases left between them. Looked up from germline, CDR1 is SSHAT and CDR2 is FNYEAQ (reference sequence). This CDR3 comprises 13 residues. The variable domain in full, completed from reference TRBV7-7 and TRBJ2-3, reads GAGVSQSPRYKVTKRGQDVTLRCDPISSHATLYWYQQALGQGPEFLTYFNYEAQPDKSGLPSDRFSAERPEGSISTLTIQRTEQRDSAMYRCASSTSSTDTQYFGPGTRLTVL.

The chain links TRBV2 to TRBJ1-2; D call uncertain. Germline V lookup: CDR1 SNHLY, CDR2 FYNNEI. Between the trimmed V and J ends, which lost 7 bases and 6 bases, there was a span of 12 bases. This CDR3 has 12 amino acids. DNA of the CDR3: TGTGCCAGCATGCGGTTTGCGGATGGCTACACCTTC. This translates into CASMRFADGYTF.

V and J are TRBV5-1 and TRBJ2-5, with TRBD1 matching 7 bases. Germline values: CDR1 SGHRS, CDR2 YFSETQ. V shed 0 bases and J 4 bases; nucleotides not matched to a gene: 12. The CDR3 is 17 residues long. The CDR3: CASSLDGDSRRGETQYF. The CDR3 DNA is TGCGCCAGCAGCTTGGACGGGGACAGCCGACGGGGAGAGACCCAGTACTTC. Variable domain in full (rest from reference TRBV5-1 and TRBJ2-5): KAGVTQTPRYLIKTRGQQVTLSCSPISGHRSVSWYQQTPGQGLQFLFEYFSETQRNKGNFPGRFSGRQFSNSRSEMNVSTLELGDSALYLCASSLDGDSRRGETQYFGPGTRLLVL.

V usage is TRBV6-5 and J usage is TRBJ2-4, with TRBD1 as a possible D gene (6 bases). The CDR3 is 12 residues long. Germline V CDR1 and CDR2: MNHEY, SVGAGI. V was shortened by 9 bases and J by 2 bases, with 8 bases between the two germline ends. CDR3 protein: CASTGTKNIQYF. The CDR3 DNA is TGTGCCAGTACAGGGACCAAAAACATTCAGTACTTC.

V and J are TRBV5-1 and TRBJ1-1, with 7 bases that match TRBD1. The CDR3 extends over 16 amino acids. V was pared by 4 bases and J by 0 bases, with 9 bases of the junction left unmatched. CDR1 is SGHRS and CDR2 is YFSETQ in the germline V gene. The CDR3 region has the DNA TGCGCCAGCAGCCCGTACAGGGGCGGATTGAACACTGAAGCTTTCTTT. It codes for CASSPYRGGLNTEAFF.

This clone was counted a single time. The chain uses TRBV12-3 or TRBV12-4 and TRBJ2-7; 7 bases are a match to TRBD1. The CDR3 is 13 amino acids. Trimming at V came to 3 bases and at J to 3 bases, leaving 2 bases not matched to a gene. The CDR3 here is CASSLDRIYEQYF. For the CDR3, the DNA is TGTGCCAGCAGTTTGGACAGGATCTACGAGCAGTACTTC.

CDR3 DNA: TGTGCCAGCAGCTTTCTGTCCAGCTCTGGAAACACCATATATTTT. Amino acid sequence: CASSFLSSSGNTIYF. This chain uses TRBV7-2 with TRBJ1-3; D gene unclear. The CDR3 contains 15 residues. Trimming took 3 bases from V and 0 from J, leaving 9 bases between them. Germline V gene lookup returns CDR1 SGHTA and CDR2 FQGNSA.

There are a few counts of this clone. The chain uses TRBV19 and TRBJ1-2; D gene unclear. Deletions cut 3 bases from V and 0 bases from J, with 14 bases between. Germline values: CDR1 LNHDA, CDR2 SQIVND (reference sequence). The CDR3 consists of 16 residues. The CDR3 reads CASSIWREQANYGYTF. The CDR3 DNA follows: TGTGCCAGTAGTATTTGGAGGGAGCAAGCTAACTATGGCTACACCTTC.

V gene TRBV14 combines with J gene TRBJ1-1; the D is unclear. CDR3 length equals 14 residues. Germline CDR1 is SGHDN and CDR2 is FVKESK. Trimming pared 4 bases from V and 1 base from J, leaving 10 bases between. CDR3 amino acids: CASSRWAGNTEAFF. CDR3 DNA sequence: TGTGCCAGCAGCCGTTGGGCGGGGAACACTGAAGCTTTCTTT.

This clone is a singleton in its sample. CDR3 residues: CASSVEGGSNQPQHF. The CDR3 DNA reads TGTGCCAGCAGCGTAGAAGGCGGGAGCAATCAGCCCCAGCATTTT. This chain uses TRBV9 with TRBJ1-5; D is ambiguous. Trimming removed 0 bases at V and 1 base at J, with 8 bases between. Germline CDR1 and CDR2: SGDLS and YYNGEE. The CDR3 has 15 residues.

The J gene is TRBJ2-1, the V gene TRBV11-2, with D perhaps TRBD2 (6 bases). V lost 5 bases, J lost 7 bases, and 15 bases lay in between. This CDR3 comprises 14 residues. Germline V gene data show CDR1 as SGHAT and CDR2 as FQNNGV. This CDR3 is CASSNGEAPNEQFF. The CDR3 DNA is TGTGCCAGCAGCAACGGGGAGGCTCCGAATGAGCAGTTCTTC.

V and J are TRBV14 and TRBJ2-7, with TRBD1 matching 11 bases. J lost 4 bases, V lost 4 bases, and 6 bases had no gene match. CDR1 and CDR2 from the germline V gene are SGHDN and FVKESK. This CDR3 comprises 15 residues. CDR3 residues: CASSPGDRGWYEQYF. DNA of the CDR3: TGTGCCAGCAGCCCCGGGGACAGGGGGTGGTACGAGCAGTACTTC.

This rearrangement joins TRBV18 to TRBJ2-3; 7 bases are shared with TRBD1. This CDR3 contains 14 residues. The V segment lost 5 bases and the J segment 2 bases; nucleotides outside the gene matches: 4. Germline CDR1 KGHSH, CDR2 LQKENI. DNA for the CDR3: TGTGCCAGCTCATCCAGGGGGTCCACAGATACGCAGTATTTT. Protein product: CASSSRGSTDTQYF.

The gene calls are TRBV5-4 and TRBJ2-7; 8 nucleotides match TRBD2. The germline gives CDR1 SGHNT, CDR2 YYREEE (reference sequence). The length of the CDR3 is 12 residues. J gave up 6 bases and V 4 bases, and 3 bases lay outside the gene matches. The CDR3 region is CASSHGGGEQYF. DNA for the CDR3: TGTGCCAGCAGCCACGGGGGGGGCGAGCAGTACTTC.

The chain joins TRBV2 to TRBJ1-1; D may be TRBD1 (5 bases). Looked up from germline, CDR1 is SNHLY and CDR2 is FYNNEI. This CDR3 has 12 amino acids. Trimming took 6 bases from V and 3 from J, leaving 8 bases between them. CDR3 sequence reads: CASRGDYTEAFF. The CDR3 nucleotides read TGTGCCAGCAGAGGGGACTACACTGAAGCTTTCTTT.

The chain carries TRBV7-6 and TRBJ2-7; D possibly corresponds to TRBD2 (6 bases). Deletions cut 2 bases from V and 1 base from J, with 15 bases between. CDR1 is SGHVS, CDR2 FNYEAQ, per germline. This CDR3 has 16 amino acids. The CDR3 here is CASSLLPGELSYEQYF. In DNA form, the CDR3 reads TGTGCCAGCAGCTTACTTCCGGGAGAGTTGTCCTACGAGCAGTACTTC.

This clone was detected many times. The CDR3 here is CASSPRAGSSYNEQFF. The CDR3 DNA reads as TGTGCCAGCAGCCCGAGGGCGGGGTCCTCCTACAATGAGCAGTTCTTC. This rearrangement joins TRBV3-1 (or the pseudogene TRBV3-2) to TRBJ2-1; TRBD2 is a possible D gene (6 bases). Germline lookup yields CDR1 LGHDT and CDR2 YNNKEL (reference sequence). Trimming took off 4 bases at V and 0 bases at J, with 13 bases between the two ends. The CDR3 contains 16 residues.

The chain couples TRBV19 to TRBJ1-2; 9 nucleotides line up with TRBD1. V lost 6 bases, J lost 3 bases, and 8 bases stayed unmatched. CDR1 and CDR2 from the germline V gene are LNHDA and SQIVND (reference sequence). The CDR3 length is 15 residues. In nucleotides, the CDR3 is TGTGCCAGTAGCCACCCCAGGACAGGGGACTATGGCTACACCTTC. It specifies CASSHPRTGDYGYTF. Supplemented by reference TRBV19 and TRBJ1-2, the full variable domain reads DGGITQSPKYLFRKEGQNVTLSCEQNLNHDAMYWYRQDPGQGLRLIYYSQIVNDFQKGDIAEGYSVSREKKESFPLTVTSAQKNPTAFYLCASSHPRTGDYGYTFGSGTRLTVV.